The 17 T cell receptor beta chains below all came from one sample that was sequenced in a study of T cells after yellow fever vaccination. MiXCR was run by TCRdb on the 5' RACE reads, yielding one entry per CDR3 protein. The table lists about 360,000 distinct CDR3 sequences, 6.2% of them singletons. The sequenced sample was PBMCs, obtained 5 days after the yellow fever booster vaccination. These receptors were obtained from a young man who received the YFV17D yellow fever vaccine.

This clonotype was counted many times. This chain links TRBV10-3 with TRBJ1-5; no clear D. Germline loops: CDR1 ENHRY, CDR2 SYGVKD. This CDR3 is 14 amino acids long. V shed 0 bases and J shed 4 bases, with 7 bases lying between them. The chain's CDR3 is CAISESELNQPQHF. The CDR3 DNA sequence: TGTGCCATCAGTGAGTCCGAGCTAAATCAGCCCCAGCATTTT.

This chain connects TRBV24-1 to TRBJ2-7, with TRBD1 identical over 8 bases. Losses at the gene ends were 3 bases for V and 3 bases for J; bases not matched to a gene: 6. Germline lookup yields CDR1 KGHDR and CDR2 SFDVKD. The CDR3 loop spans 15 amino acids. CDR3 coding DNA: TGTGCCACCAGTGATCCCCAGGACAGGGTCTACGAGCAGTACTTC. This translates into CATSDPQDRVYEQYF.

A few counts support this clonotype. The rearrangement joins TRBV20-1 to TRBJ2-7; the D call may be TRBD1 or TRBD2 (5 bases each). Germline CDR1 DFQATT, CDR2 SNEGSKA (reference sequence). Trimming took off 3 bases at V and 3 bases at J, with 15 bases between the two ends. The CDR3 is 14 amino acids. This CDR3 is CSARPAQAGYEQYF. CDR3 DNA sequence: TGCAGTGCTAGGCCGGCACAGGCGGGCTACGAGCAGTACTTC.

A note on this clonotype: This is likely a read error, given that the CDR3 carries no conserved phenylalanine or tryptophan at its end. The chain links TRBV18 to TRBJ1-6; D remains ambiguous. The CDR3 totals 14 residues. Germline lookup yields CDR1 KGHSH and CDR2 LQKENI. V gave up 3 bases and J gave up 9 bases, with 12 bases separating them. This chain's CDR3 is CASSPREGFSPLHL. The CDR3 DNA is TGTGCCAGCTCACCTCGAGAGGGCTTTTCACCCCTCCACCTT.

This clonotype was recorded a few times. V usage is TRBV7-3 and J usage is TRBJ1-1; D is perhaps TRBD1 (5 bases). V was trimmed by 1 base and J by 5 bases, leaving 11 bases between them. Germline CDR1 SGHTA, CDR2 FQGTGA. There are 14 residues in the CDR3. CDR3 sequence: CASSLRGSLTEAFF. The DNA for the CDR3 is TGTGCCAGCAGCTTAAGGGGGTCTTTGACTGAAGCTTTCTTT. The complete variable domain, with remaining parts taken from reference TRBV7-3 and TRBJ1-1, reads GAGVSQTPSNKVTEKGKYVELRCDPISGHTALYWYRQSLGQGPEFLIYFQGTGAADDSGLPNDRFFAVRPEGSVSTLKIQRTERGDSAVYLCASSLRGSLTEAFFGQGTRLTVV.

The chain has TRBV13 and TRBJ2-3, with TRBD2 matching 10 bases. V lost 5 bases to trimming and J lost 0 bases; unmatched junction nucleotides: 8. Germline-derived CDR1 and CDR2 are PRHDT and FYEKMQ (reference sequence). This CDR3 has 17 amino acids. This chain's CDR3 is CASSRGGLADSTDTQYF. The CDR3 region has the DNA TGTGCCAGCAGCCGCGGCGGACTAGCGGATAGCACAGATACGCAGTATTTT.

At least ten counts were recorded for this clonotype. Here the CDR3 DNA reads TGTGCCAGCAGTGAATTTACAGGGGGCCCCTACGAGCAGTACTTC. Its translation: CASSEFTGGPYEQYF. V usage is TRBV25-1 and J usage is TRBJ2-7, with 9 bases identical to TRBD1. CDR1 is MGHDK and CDR2 is SYGVNS in the germline V gene. CDR3 size: 15 residues. J gave up 2 bases and V 1 base, and 3 bases lay outside the gene matches.

This sequence joins TRBV6-2 or TRBV6-3 and TRBJ2-2, with D possibly TRBD2 on 6 matching bases. V lost 3 bases and J 7 bases, leaving 9 bases between the germline ends. The germline gives CDR1 MNHEY, CDR2 SVGEGT. The CDR3 contains 13 residues. CDR3 nucleotides: TGTGCCAGCAGTTATAGCGGCGGCGGGGAGCTGTTTTTT. Translated: CASSYSGGGELFF.

As for this clonotype: Possible read error: a much larger clone is one base away. The gene calls are TRBV7-2 and TRBJ2-3, with TRBD2 matching 10 bases. Per the germline V gene, CDR1 is SGHTA and CDR2 is FQGNSA. This CDR3 is 15 amino acids long. CDR3 amino acids: CASSFTSGDSDTPYF. The DNA for the CDR3 is TGTGCCAGCAGCTTTACTAGCGGGGATTCAGATACGCCGTATTTT.

The V and J genes are TRBV24-1 and TRBJ2-1; TRBD2 matches at 8 bases. This CDR3 has 20 amino acids. Germline V gives CDR1 KGHDR, CDR2 SFDVKD. The V segment lost 3 bases and the J segment 0 bases; nucleotides outside the gene matches: 15. In nucleotides, the CDR3 is TGTGCCACCAGTGATGCGTCGGGGACTAGATTTAAAAGCTCCTACAATGAGCAGTTCTTC. The encoded protein is CATSDASGTRFKSSYNEQFF.

This clonotype occurred many times. The genes are TRBV6-5 and TRBJ1-1; D ambiguous. The germline CDR1 and CDR2 sequences are MNHEY and SVGAGI. CDR3 length: 11 residues. V gave up 7 bases and J gave up 7 bases, with 10 bases separating them. The CDR3 DNA reads as TGTGCCAGCAACGTAGGGATTGAAGCTTTCTTT. Its protein is CASNVGIEAFF.

The J gene is TRBJ2-1, the V gene TRBV19, with 8 nucleotides matching TRBD2. The germline CDR1 and CDR2 sequences are LNHDA and SQIVND (reference sequence). The V segment lost 6 bases and the J segment 6 bases; nucleotides outside the gene matches: 4. The length of the CDR3 is 13 residues. The CDR3 region has the DNA TGTGCCAGTAGGGCGGGAGGAAGCAATGAGCAGTTCTTC. It is translated as CASRAGGSNEQFF. The full variable domain, rest sourced from reference TRBV19 and TRBJ2-1, is DGGITQSPKYLFRKEGQNVTLSCEQNLNHDAMYWYRQDPGQGLRLIYYSQIVNDFQKGDIAEGYSVSREKKESFPLTVTSAQKNPTAFYLCASRAGGSNEQFFGPGTRLTVL.

This clonotype was detected many times. V usage is TRBV3-1 and J usage is TRBJ2-1; 8 bases are a match to TRBD2. The CDR3 covers 16 residues. CDR1 LGHDT and CDR2 YNNKEL come from the germline V gene (reference sequence). With 0 bases clipped from V and 4 bases from J, the junction kept 5 bases outside the gene matches. CDR3 nucleotide sequence: TGTGCCAGCAGCCAAGATTTTACTAGCGGTTACAATGAGCAGTTCTTC. Its protein is CASSQDFTSGYNEQFF.

This clonotype was observed many times. The chain joins TRBV29-1 to TRBJ2-7; D remains unclear. The CDR3 covers 12 residues. CDR1 and CDR2 (germline): SQVTM, ANQGSEA. Deletions cut 5 bases from V and 1 base from J, with 9 bases between. CDR3 residues: CSVTTRSYEQYF. The CDR3 DNA reads as TGCAGCGTTACTACGCGGTCCTACGAGCAGTACTTC.

The chain links TRBV21-1 to TRBJ2-7; the listed D gene, TRBD1, was not tested against the DNA. TRBV21-1 is shown as a pseudogene. The length of the CDR3 is 15 residues. For the CDR3, the DNA is TGTGCCAGCAGCAAAGACAGGGGGGACTCCTACGAGCAGTACTTC. Protein: CASSKDRGDSYEQYF.

In its sample, this clonotype was seen a few times. The chain combines TRBV6-1 with TRBJ2-2; D is possibly TRBD2 (6 bases). This CDR3 contains 12 residues. Germline lookup yields CDR1 MNHNS and CDR2 SASEGT. Trimming took 6 bases from V and 6 from J, leaving 8 bases between them. The CDR3 DNA sequence: TGTGCCAGCAGGAGGGAGGCCGGGGAGCTGTTTTTT. Translating it yields CASRREAGELFF.

CDR3 in DNA: TGTGCCAGCATCCCTAGCGGAGAGGGGTCCTACGAGCAGTACTTC. Translated, it gives CASIPSGEGSYEQYF. This chain uses TRBV6-2 or TRBV6-3 with TRBJ2-7; 7 nucleotides agree with TRBD2. The CDR3 runs 15 residues. The junction had 10 bases not matched to a gene; V was cut back by 7 bases and J by 1 base. From germline, CDR1 is MNHEY and CDR2 SVGEGT.